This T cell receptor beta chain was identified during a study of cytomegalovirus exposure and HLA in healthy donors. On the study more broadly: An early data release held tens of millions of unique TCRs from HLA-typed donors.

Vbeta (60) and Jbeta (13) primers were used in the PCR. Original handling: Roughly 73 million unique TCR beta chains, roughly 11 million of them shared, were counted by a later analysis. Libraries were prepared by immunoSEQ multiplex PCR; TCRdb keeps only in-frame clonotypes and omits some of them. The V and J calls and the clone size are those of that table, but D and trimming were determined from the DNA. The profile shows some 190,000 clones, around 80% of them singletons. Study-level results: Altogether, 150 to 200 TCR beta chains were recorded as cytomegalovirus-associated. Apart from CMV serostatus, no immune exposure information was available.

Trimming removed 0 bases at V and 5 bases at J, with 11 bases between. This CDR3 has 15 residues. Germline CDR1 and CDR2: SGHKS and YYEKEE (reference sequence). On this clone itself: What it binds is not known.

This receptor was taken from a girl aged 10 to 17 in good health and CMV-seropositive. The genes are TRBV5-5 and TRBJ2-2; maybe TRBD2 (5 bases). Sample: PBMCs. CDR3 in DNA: TGTGCCAGCAGCTTGGTCCTTTCGGGGACCGGGGAGCTGTTTTTT. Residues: CASSLVLSGTGELFF. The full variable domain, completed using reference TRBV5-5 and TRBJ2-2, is DAGVTQSPTHLIKTRGQQVTLRCSPISGHKSVSWYQQVLGQGPQFIFQYYEKEERGRGNFPDRFSARQFPNYSSELNVNALLLGDSALYLCASSLVLSGTGELFFGEGSRLTVL.